This record looks at one T cell receptor beta chain sequence and its context. V was pared by 3 bases and J by 6 bases, with 11 bases between. The germline V gene encodes CDR1 KGHSH and CDR2 LQKENI. The CDR3 consists of 13 residues. This record belongs to a study of blood T cell repertoires in COVID-19. On the study more broadly: The United States, Italy and Spain were the sources of the acute and convalescent COVID-19 samples. PBMCs, B-cell-depleted T cells, or T cells were the source of the cDNA or gDNA that made up the material.

As handled by the study authors: For nucleated cells, counts were estimated from reference gene primer amplification. Sequenced by immunoSEQ multiplex PCR; TCRdb stores in-frame clones only, minus some. For V, J and clone size, that table is used; D and trimming come from the DNA. Found here are about 150,000 clones, about 89% of them singletons; the top ten hold 0.55%. This sequence was found in a man aged 45-65 years with acute or convalescent COVID-19. The chain uses TRBV18 and TRBJ1-1; D might be TRBD1 (5 bases). Sequencing was performed on peripheral blood. The CDR3 loop reads CASSPGGFSEAFF. In DNA form, the CDR3 reads TGTGCCAGCTCACCCGGGGGTTTTTCTGAAGCTTTCTTT.